This TCR beta chain came from a study of human T cells and chemical hapten exposure. Study-level background: Small pooled library volume differences mainly caused per-sample TCR yield variation. Regarding the study as a whole: With regard to DPC sensitization, TCRs above 1 in 1000 frequency did not change.

Time point specified: healthy volunteer bleed at 2 weeks. Unfractionated whole blood served as the source for total RNA extraction. Individual cDNA molecules had unique molecular identifiers attached to them by the library. Original processing notes: The median was around 100,000 TCRs per sample, ranging about 20,000 to 690,600. MiXCR was run by TCRdb on the RACE reads, yielding one entry per CDR3 protein. TCRdb's processing, not the authors', yielded these V and J calls. This repertoire shows some 120,000 distinct CDR3 sequences, roughly 9.5% found once; its top ten account for 1.5% to 2%. Germline V gene data show CDR1 as LNHNV and CDR2 as YYDKDF (reference sequence). The V end lost 0 bases, the J end lost 5 bases, and 13 bases lay between the germline ends. The CDR3 has 15 residues. This clonotype was counted ten times or more. Its cognate antigen is unknown.

The sequence was obtained from a male donor in good health. Some clones in this sample may be carry-over from other donors' samples. The sample consisted of whole blood. The V gene is TRBV15, the J gene TRBJ1-1; D possibly corresponds to TRBD1 (6 bases). CDR3 sequence (DNA): TGTGCCACCAGCAGAGAGGCCGGGGGCGAGACTGAAGCTTTCTTT. Its translation is CATSREAGGETEAFF.